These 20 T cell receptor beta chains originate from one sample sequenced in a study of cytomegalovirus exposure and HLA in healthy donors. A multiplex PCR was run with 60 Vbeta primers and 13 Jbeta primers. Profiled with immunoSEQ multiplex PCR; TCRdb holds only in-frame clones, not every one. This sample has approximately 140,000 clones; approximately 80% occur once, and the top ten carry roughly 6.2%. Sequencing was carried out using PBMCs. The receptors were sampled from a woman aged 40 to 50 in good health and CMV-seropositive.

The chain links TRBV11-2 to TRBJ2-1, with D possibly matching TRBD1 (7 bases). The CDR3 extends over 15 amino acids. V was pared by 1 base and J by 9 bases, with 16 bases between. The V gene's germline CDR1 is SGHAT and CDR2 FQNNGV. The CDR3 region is CASSLVGPGGGEQFF. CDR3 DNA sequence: TGTGCCAGCAGCTTAGTCGGACCAGGGGGAGGTGAGCAGTTCTTC. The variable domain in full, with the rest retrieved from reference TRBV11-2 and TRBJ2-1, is EAGVAQSPRYKIIEKRQSVAFWCNPISGHATLYWYQQILGQGPKLLIQFQNNGVVDDSQLPKDRFSAERLKGVDSTLKIQPAKLEDSAVYLCASSLVGPGGGEQFFGPGTRLTVL.

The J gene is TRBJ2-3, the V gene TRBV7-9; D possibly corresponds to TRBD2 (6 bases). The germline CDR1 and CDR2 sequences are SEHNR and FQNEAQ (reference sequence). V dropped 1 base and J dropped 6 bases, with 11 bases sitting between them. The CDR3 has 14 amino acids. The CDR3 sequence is CASSLEGGSDTQYF. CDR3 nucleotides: TGTGCCAGCAGCTTAGAGGGAGGTAGCGATACGCAGTATTTT. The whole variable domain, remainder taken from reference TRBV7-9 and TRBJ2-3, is DTGVSQNPRHKITKRGQNVTFRCDPISEHNRLYWYRQTLGQGPEFLTYFQNEAQLEKSRLLSDRFSAERPKGSFSTLEIQRTEQGDSAMYLCASSLEGGSDTQYFGPGTRLTVL.

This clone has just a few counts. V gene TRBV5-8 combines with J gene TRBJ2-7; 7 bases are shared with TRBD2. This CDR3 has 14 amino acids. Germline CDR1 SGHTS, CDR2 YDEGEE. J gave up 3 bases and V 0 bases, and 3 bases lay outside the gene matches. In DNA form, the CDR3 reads TGTGCCAGCAGCTTGGCGAGGACTAGCTACGAGCAGTACTTC. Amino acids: CASSLARTSYEQYF.

The CDR3 loop reads CASSSSSGRSYEQYF. CDR3 DNA: TGCGCCAGCAGCTCCTCTAGCGGGCGCTCCTACGAGCAGTACTTC. The chain carries TRBV5-1 and TRBJ2-7; TRBD2 aligns across 8 bases. Trimming removed 3 bases from V and 0 bases from J; junction bases left unmatched: 5. Germline V gene data show CDR1 as SGHRS and CDR2 as YFSETQ. This CDR3 spans 15 amino acids.

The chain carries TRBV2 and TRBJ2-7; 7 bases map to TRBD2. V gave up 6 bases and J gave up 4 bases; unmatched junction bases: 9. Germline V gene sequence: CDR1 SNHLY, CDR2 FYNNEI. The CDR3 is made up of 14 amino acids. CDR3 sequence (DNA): TGTGCCAGCAGGAGGGAGACTAGCCGGTACGAGCAGTACTTC. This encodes CASRRETSRYEQYF.

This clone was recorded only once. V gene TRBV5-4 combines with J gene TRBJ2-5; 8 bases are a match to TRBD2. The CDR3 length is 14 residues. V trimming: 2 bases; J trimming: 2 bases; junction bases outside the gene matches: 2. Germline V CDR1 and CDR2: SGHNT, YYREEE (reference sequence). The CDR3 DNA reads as TGTGCCAGCAGCTTAAGCGGGGGACAAGAGACCCAGTACTTC. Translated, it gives CASSLSGGQETQYF. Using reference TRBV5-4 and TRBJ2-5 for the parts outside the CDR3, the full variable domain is ETGVTQSPTHLIKTRGQQVTLRCSSQSGHNTVSWYQQALGQGPQFIFQYYREEENGRGNFPPRFSGLQFPNYSSELNVNALELDDSALYLCASSLSGGQETQYFGPGTRLLVL.

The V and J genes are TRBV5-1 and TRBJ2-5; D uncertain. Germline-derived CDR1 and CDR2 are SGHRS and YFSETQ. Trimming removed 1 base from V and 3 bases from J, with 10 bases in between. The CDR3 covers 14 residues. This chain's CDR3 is CASSLSGSEETQYF. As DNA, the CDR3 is TGCGCCAGCAGCTTGAGTGGCAGCGAAGAGACCCAGTACTTC.

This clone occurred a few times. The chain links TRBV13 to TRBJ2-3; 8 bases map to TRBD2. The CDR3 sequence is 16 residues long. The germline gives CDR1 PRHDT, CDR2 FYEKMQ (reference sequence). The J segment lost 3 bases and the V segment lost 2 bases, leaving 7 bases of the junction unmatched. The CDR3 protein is CASSLRLARGTDTQYF. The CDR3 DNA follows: TGTGCCAGCAGCTTAAGACTAGCGCGGGGGACAGATACGCAGTATTTT.

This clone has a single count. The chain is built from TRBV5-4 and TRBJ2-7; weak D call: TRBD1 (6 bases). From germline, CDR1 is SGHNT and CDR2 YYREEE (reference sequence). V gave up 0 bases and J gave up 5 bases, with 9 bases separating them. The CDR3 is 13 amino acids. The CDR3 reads CASSLETGDEQYF. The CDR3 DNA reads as TGTGCCAGCAGCTTGGAGACAGGTGACGAGCAGTACTTC.

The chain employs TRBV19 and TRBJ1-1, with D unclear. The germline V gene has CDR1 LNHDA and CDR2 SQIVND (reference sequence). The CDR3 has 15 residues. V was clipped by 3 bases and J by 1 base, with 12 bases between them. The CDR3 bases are TGTGCCAGTAGTATGGGCCCGGGAGGGAACACTGAAGCTTTCTTT. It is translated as CASSMGPGGNTEAFF.

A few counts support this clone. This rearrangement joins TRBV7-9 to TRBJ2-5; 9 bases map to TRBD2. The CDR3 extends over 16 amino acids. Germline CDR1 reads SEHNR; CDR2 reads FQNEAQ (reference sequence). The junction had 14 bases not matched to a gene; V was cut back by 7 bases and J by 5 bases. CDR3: CASISASGAQRETQYF. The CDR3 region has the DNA TGTGCCAGCATCAGCGCTAGCGGGGCTCAGCGGGAGACCCAGTACTTC.

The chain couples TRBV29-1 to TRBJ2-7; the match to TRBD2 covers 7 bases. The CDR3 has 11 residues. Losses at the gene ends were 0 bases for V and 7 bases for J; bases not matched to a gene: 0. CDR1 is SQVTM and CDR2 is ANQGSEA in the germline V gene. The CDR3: CSVEEGGEQYF. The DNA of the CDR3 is TGCAGCGTTGAAGAGGGGGGGGAGCAGTACTTC.

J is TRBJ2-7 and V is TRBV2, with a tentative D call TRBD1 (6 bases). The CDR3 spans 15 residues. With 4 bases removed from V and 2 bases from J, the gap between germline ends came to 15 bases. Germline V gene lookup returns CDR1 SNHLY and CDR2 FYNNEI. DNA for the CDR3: TGTGCCAGCAGTGGGATATCGGACAGACCCTACGAGCAGTACTTC. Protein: CASSGISDRPYEQYF.

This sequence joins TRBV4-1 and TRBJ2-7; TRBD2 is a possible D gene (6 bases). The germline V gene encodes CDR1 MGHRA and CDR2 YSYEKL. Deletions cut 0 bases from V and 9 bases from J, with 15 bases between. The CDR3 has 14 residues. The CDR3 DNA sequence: TGCGCCAGCAGCCAAGATTTAGGTGGGAGGCTGCAGTACTTC. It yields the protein CASSQDLGGRLQYF.

CDR3 bases: TGCAGCGTTGTGACAGGGATGAACACTGAAGCTTTCTTT. It codes for CSVVTGMNTEAFF. The genes are TRBV29-1 and TRBJ1-1, with 7 bases aligning to TRBD1. The germline gives CDR1 SQVTM, CDR2 ANQGSEA. The CDR3 has 13 residues. V shed 4 bases and J 0 bases; nucleotides not matched to a gene: 2.

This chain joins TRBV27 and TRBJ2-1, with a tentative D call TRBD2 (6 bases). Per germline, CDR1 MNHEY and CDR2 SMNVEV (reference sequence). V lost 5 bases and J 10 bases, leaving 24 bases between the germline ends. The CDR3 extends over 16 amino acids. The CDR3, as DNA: TGTGCCAGCAGTCCAATCGGGAGTTATCCCCCCTTAGAGCAGTTCTTC. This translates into CASSPIGSYPPLEQFF.

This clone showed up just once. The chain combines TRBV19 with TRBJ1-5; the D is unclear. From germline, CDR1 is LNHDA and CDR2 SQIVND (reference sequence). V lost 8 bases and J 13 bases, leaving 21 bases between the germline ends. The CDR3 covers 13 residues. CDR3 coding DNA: TGTGCCAGTTCAGGATGGTGGGTTAACTTACAGCATTTT. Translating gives CASSGWWVNLQHF.

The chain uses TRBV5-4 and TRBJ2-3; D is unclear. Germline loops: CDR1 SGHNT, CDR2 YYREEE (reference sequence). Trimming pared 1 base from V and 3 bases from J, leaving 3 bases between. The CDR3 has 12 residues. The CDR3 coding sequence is TGTGCCAGCAGCTTGTCAACAGATACGCAGTATTTT. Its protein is CASSLSTDTQYF.

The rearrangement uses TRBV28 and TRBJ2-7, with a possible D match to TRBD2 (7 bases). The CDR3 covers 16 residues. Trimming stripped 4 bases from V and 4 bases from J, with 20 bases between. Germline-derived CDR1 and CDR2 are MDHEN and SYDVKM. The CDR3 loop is CASSSPGAKGGYEQYF. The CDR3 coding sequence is TGTGCCAGCAGTTCGCCAGGGGCCAAGGGAGGGTACGAGCAGTACTTC.

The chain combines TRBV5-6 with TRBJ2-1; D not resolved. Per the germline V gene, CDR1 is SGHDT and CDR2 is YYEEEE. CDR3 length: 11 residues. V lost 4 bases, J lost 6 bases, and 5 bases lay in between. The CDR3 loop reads CASSRGNEQFF. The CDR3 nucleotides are TGTGCCAGCAGCCGAGGCAATGAGCAGTTCTTC. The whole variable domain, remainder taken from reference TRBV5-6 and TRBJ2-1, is DAGVTQSPTHLIKTRGQQVTLRCSPKSGHDTVSWYQQALGQGPQFIFQYYEEEERQRGNFPDRFSGHQFPNYSSELNVNALLLGDSALYLCASSRGNEQFFGPGTRLTVL.